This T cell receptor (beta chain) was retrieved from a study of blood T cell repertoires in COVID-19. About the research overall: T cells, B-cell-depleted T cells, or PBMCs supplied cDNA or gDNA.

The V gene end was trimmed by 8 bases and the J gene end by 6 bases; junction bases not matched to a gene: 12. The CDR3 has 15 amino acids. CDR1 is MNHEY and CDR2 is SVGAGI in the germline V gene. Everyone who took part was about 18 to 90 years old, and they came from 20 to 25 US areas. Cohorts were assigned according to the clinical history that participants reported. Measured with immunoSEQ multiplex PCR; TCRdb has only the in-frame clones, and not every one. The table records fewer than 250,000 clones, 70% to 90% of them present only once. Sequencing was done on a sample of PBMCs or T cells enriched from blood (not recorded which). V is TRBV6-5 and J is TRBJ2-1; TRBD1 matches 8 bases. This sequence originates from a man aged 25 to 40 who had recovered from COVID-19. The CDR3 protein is CASWADRVMRNEQFF. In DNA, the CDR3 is TGTGCCAGCTGGGCGGACAGGGTAATGCGCAATGAGCAGTTCTTC.